The clone carrying this T cell receptor beta chain was observed a few times. Its antigen is unidentified. This specimen comes from a study of molecular identifiers for immune sequencing clone quantification. Study results and caveats: Over 98% of effector molecules, but under 1% in naive cells, were held by clones with more than 20 RNA copies.

Trimming took 4 bases from V and 3 from J; bases not matched to a gene: 8. The V gene's germline CDR1 is MNHEY and CDR2 SVGEGT. The CDR3 totals 15 residues. Previously described methods with listed TCR primers produced the bulk TCR libraries. TCRdb fed the PCR reads into MiXCR, producing one record per CDR3 protein. In the table there are tens of thousands of distinct CDR3 sequences, 15% to 20% of which are singletons. The sequenced material came from naive CD8+ T cells from blood, with Jurkat cell RNA spiked in. Subset: FACS-sorted CD8+CD4-CCR7+CD45RA+ naive T cells. The sequence came from a human donor in good health. Some libraries in this study had Jurkat cell RNA spiked in. This chain connects TRBV6-2 or TRBV6-3 to TRBJ2-7, with 8 bases identical to TRBD2. This chain's CDR3 is CASSFNGRALYEQYF. The CDR3 nucleotides are TGTGCCAGCAGTTTTAACGGGAGGGCCCTCTACGAGCAGTACTTC.